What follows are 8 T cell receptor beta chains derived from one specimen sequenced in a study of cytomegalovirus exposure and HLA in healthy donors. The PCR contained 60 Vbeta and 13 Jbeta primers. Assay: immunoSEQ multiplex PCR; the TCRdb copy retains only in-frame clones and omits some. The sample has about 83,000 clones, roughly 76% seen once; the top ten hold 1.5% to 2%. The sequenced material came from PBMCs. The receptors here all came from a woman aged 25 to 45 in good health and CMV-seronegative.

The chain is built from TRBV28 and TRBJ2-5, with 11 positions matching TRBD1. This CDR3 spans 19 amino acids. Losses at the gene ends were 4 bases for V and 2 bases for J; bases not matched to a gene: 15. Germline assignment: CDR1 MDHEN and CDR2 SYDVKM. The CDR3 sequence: CASSSLGTGGPRGQETQYF. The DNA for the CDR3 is TGTGCCAGCAGTTCCCTTGGGACAGGGGGGCCTCGGGGGCAAGAGACCCAGTACTTC.

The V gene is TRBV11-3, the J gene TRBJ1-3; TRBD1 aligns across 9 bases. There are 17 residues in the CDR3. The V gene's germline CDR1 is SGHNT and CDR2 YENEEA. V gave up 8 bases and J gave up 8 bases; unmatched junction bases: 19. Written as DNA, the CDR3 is TGTGCCAGCCTCCGGGACAGGGTTCGGTTTTGTGTGCACACCATATATTTT. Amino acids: CASLRDRVRFCVHTIYF.

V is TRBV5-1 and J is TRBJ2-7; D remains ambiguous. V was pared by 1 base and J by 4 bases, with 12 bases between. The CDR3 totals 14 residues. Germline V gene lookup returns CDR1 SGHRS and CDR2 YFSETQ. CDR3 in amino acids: CASSLTTGSYEQYF. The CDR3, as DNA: TGCGCCAGCAGCTTGACGACTGGGTCTTACGAGCAGTACTTC.

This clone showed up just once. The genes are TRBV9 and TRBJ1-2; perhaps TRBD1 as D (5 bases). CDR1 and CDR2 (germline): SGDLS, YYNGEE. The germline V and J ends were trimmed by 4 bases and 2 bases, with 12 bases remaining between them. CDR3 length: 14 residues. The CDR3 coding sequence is TGTGCCAGCAGCCCCCGGACACCCAACTATGGCTACACCTTC. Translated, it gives CASSPRTPNYGYTF.

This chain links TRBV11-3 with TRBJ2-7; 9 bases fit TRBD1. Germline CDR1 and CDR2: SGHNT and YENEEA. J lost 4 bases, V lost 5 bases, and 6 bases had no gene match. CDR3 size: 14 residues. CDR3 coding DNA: TGTGCCAGCAGCCGAACGGGACAGGGTTACGAGCAGTACTTC. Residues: CASSRTGQGYEQYF.

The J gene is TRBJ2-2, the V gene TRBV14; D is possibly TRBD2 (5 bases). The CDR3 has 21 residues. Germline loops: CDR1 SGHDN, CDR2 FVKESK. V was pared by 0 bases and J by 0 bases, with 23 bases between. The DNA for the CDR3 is TGTGCCAGCAGCCAAGATCCAGGAGGAGCCTCGCGGCACGCGAACACCGGGGAGCTGTTTTTT. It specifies CASSQDPGGASRHANTGELFF.

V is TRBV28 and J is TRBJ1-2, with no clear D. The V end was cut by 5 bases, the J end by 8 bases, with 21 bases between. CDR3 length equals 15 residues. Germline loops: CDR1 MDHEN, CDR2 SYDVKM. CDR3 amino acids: CASSISGSSARGYTF. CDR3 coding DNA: TGTGCCAGCAGTATTTCCGGGTCCTCAGCTCGGGGCTACACCTTC.

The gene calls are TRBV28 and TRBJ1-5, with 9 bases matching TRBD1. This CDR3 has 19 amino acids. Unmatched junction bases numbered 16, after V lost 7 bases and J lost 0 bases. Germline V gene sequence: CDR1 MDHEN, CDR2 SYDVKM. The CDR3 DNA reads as TGTGCCAGCACACAGCTACCGGGACAGGGCAGTTATAGCAATCAGCCCCAGCATTTT. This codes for CASTQLPGQGSYSNQPQHF.